This is a list of T cell receptor beta chains from one sample in a study of cytomegalovirus exposure and HLA in healthy donors. Using immunoSEQ multiplex PCR, the repertoire was profiled, and TCRdb retains in-frame clones only, with some absent. Among approximately 130,000 clones listed, less than 90% were seen once. Sequences were obtained from PBMCs. The origin of the receptors is a middle-aged man in good health and CMV-seronegative. CDR3s include the opening cysteine and the closing phenylalanine or tryptophan. Fields, in order: D gene, V gene, CDR3 protein. D genes are given only for firm matches.

d_call: TRBD1; v_call: TRBV16; cdr3_aa: CASSGGTASSNQPQHF
d_call: .; v_call: TRBV6-6; cdr3_aa: CASSSQGRQKFF
d_call: .; v_call: TRBV5-6; cdr3_aa: CASSSSWTANNEKLFF
d_call: .; v_call: TRBV6-4; cdr3_aa: CASTPGAGDRGNTIYF
d_call: .; v_call: TRBV5-5; cdr3_aa: CASSLSSSYEQYF
d_call: .; v_call: TRBV5-6; cdr3_aa: CASSFEAYTQYF
d_call: .; v_call: TRBV4-3; cdr3_aa: CASSHQGGGDQPQHF
d_call: TRBD1; v_call: TRBV2; cdr3_aa: CASSARQGLTYEQYF
d_call: TRBD1; v_call: TRBV4-3; cdr3_aa: CASSQEVQGNQPQHF
d_call: .; v_call: TRBV7-8; cdr3_aa: CASSKTHLIAVQETQYF
d_call: TRBD1; v_call: TRBV29-1; cdr3_aa: CSVVEGTDLYGYTF
d_call: .; v_call: TRBV7-8; cdr3_aa: CASSLWASAYEQFF
d_call: TRBD2; v_call: TRBV7-9; cdr3_aa: CASRLAGVSEQFF
d_call: TRBD1; v_call: TRBV5-4; cdr3_aa: CASSPGGQINSPLHF
d_call: .; v_call: TRBV4-1; cdr3_aa: CASSPTRGGRGEQYF
d_call: TRBD2; v_call: TRBV19; cdr3_aa: CASSIDTSGSYEQYF
d_call: TRBD2; v_call: TRBV18; cdr3_aa: CASSPSGVYEQYF
d_call: .; v_call: TRBV9; cdr3_aa: CASTPGGGSYEQYF
d_call: .; v_call: TRBV11-2; cdr3_aa: CASSPSSVQGYEQYF
d_call: TRBD1; v_call: TRBV2; cdr3_aa: CASSEGQAYTDTQYF
d_call: .; v_call: TRBV5-5; cdr3_aa: CASSLDGLNTEAFF
d_call: .; v_call: TRBV7-3; cdr3_aa: CASSLGAGEGETQYF
d_call: TRBD1; v_call: TRBV15; cdr3_aa: CATSRDRGQGALPNF
d_call: .; v_call: TRBV5-6; cdr3_aa: CASGGGQPGNTIYF
d_call: TRBD1; v_call: TRBV5-4; cdr3_aa: CASSTPDRGNYGYTF
d_call: .; v_call: TRBV27; cdr3_aa: CASSPLPREGTNTEAFF
d_call: .; v_call: TRBV6-5; cdr3_aa: CASSSPGHNPNQQFF
d_call: TRBD1; v_call: TRBV19; cdr3_aa: CASSIFGQGYSPLHF
d_call: TRBD2; v_call: TRBV10-3; cdr3_aa: CAIASGFQETQYF
d_call: .; v_call: TRBV21-1; cdr3_aa: CASSKAPRMTSGIGDEQFF
d_call: TRBD1; v_call: TRBV7-2; cdr3_aa: CASSRTGVPGANVLTF
d_call: .; v_call: TRBV5-1; cdr3_aa: CASYLLWPGSGELFF
d_call: .; v_call: TRBV5-4; cdr3_aa: CASSFGAYEQYF
d_call: TRBD2; v_call: TRBV2; cdr3_aa: CASSDKRGYYEQYF
d_call: .; v_call: TRBV11-2; cdr3_aa: CASSLDGRRSPLHF
d_call: TRBD1; v_call: TRBV28; cdr3_aa: CASTRTGPYEQYF
d_call: TRBD1; v_call: TRBV5-3; cdr3_aa: CAGRDRSSYNSPLHF
d_call: .; v_call: TRBV27; cdr3_aa: CASTPTRPPYEQYF
d_call: TRBD2; v_call: TRBV2; cdr3_aa: CATHGGVGVSNEQFF
d_call: TRBD2; v_call: TRBV5-4; cdr3_aa: CASSLGTSGATDTQYF
d_call: .; v_call: TRBV11-2; cdr3_aa: CASSLGLLGRETQYF
d_call: .; v_call: TRBV5-4; cdr3_aa: CASSSLREQVETQYF
d_call: TRBD1; v_call: TRBV5-1; cdr3_aa: CASSLQTGNDEQYF
d_call: .; v_call: TRBV4-1; cdr3_aa: CASSQDRALIGEQFF
d_call: TRBD2; v_call: TRBV5-4; cdr3_aa: CASSLGGGASEQFF
d_call: .; v_call: TRBV29-1; cdr3_aa: CSVGVGGETEAFF
d_call: .; v_call: TRBV29-1; cdr3_aa: CSVEIQGTIGAFF
d_call: .; v_call: TRBV2; cdr3_aa: CASSWESTEAFF
d_call: TRBD2; v_call: TRBV9; cdr3_aa: CASSPIAGADTQYF
d_call: TRBD1; v_call: TRBV11-2; cdr3_aa: CASSFTIGSGGNTEAFF
d_call: .; v_call: TRBV27; cdr3_aa: CASSPTRDTDTQYF